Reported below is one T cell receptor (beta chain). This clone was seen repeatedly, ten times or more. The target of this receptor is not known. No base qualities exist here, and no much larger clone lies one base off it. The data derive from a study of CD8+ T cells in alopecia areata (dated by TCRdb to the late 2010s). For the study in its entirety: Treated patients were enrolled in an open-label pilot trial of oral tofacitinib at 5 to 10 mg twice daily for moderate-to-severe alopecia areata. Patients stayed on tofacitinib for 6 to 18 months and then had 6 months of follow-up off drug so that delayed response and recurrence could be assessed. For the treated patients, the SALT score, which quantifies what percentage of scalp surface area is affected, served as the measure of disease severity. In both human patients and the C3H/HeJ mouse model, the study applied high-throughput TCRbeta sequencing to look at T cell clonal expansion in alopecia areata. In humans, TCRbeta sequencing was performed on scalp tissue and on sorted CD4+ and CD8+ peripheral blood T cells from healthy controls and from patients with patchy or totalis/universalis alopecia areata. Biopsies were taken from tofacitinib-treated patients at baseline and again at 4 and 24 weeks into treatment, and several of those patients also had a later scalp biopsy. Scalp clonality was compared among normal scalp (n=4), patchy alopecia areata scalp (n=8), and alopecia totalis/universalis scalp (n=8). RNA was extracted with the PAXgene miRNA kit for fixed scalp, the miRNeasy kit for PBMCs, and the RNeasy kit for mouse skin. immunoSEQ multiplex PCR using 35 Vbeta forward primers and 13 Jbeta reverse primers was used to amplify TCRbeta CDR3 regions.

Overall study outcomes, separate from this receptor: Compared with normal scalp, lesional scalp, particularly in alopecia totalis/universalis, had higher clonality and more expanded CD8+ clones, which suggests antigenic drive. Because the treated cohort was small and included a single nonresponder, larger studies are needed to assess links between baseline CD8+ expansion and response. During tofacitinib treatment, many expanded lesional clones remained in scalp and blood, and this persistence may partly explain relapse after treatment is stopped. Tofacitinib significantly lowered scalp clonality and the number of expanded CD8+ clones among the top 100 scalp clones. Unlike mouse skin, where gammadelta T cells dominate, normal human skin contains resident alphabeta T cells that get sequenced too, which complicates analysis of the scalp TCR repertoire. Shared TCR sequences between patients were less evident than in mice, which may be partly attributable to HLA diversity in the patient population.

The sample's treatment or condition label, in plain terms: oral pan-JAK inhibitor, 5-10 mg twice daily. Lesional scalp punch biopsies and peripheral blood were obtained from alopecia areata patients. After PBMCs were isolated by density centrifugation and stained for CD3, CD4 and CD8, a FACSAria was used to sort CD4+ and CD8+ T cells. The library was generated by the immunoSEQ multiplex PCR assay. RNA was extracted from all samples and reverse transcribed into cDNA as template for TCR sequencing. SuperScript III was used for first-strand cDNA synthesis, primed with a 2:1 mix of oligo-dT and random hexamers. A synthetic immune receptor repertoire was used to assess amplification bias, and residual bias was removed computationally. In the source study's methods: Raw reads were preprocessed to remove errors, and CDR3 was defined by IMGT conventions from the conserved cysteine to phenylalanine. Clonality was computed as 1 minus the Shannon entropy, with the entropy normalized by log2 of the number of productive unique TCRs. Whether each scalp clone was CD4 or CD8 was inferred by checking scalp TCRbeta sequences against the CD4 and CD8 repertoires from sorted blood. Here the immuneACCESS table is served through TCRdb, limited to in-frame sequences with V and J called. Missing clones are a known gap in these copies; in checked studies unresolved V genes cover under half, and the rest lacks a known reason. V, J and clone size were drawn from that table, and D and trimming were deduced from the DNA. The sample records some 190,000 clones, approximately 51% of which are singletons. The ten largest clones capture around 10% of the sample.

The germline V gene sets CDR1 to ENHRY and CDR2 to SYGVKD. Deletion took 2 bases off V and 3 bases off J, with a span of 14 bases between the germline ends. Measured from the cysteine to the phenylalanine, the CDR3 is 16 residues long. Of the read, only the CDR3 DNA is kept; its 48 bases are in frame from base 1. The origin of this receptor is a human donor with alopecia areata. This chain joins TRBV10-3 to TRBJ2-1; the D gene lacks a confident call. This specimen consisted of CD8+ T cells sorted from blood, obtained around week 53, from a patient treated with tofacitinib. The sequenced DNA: TGTGCCATCAGTGAGAAGGGTCAGGAAGACTACAATGAGCAGTTCTTC. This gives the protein CAISEKGQEDYNEQFF.